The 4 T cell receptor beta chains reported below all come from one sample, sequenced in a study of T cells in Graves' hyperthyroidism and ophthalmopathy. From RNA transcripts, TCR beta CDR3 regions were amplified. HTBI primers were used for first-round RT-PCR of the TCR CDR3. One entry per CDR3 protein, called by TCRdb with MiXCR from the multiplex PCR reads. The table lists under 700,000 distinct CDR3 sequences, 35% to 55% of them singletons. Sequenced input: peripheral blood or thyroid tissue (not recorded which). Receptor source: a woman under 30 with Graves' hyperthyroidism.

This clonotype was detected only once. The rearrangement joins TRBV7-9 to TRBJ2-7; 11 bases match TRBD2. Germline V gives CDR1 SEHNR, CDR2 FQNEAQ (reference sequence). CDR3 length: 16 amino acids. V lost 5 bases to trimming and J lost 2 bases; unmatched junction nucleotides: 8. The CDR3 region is CASSLGLAENAYEQYF. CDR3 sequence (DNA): TGTGCCAGCAGCCTGGGACTAGCGGAGAACGCCTACGAGCAGTACTTC.

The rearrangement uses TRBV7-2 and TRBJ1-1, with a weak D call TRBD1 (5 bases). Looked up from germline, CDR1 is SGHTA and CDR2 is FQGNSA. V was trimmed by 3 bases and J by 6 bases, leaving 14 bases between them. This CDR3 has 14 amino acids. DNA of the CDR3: TGTGCCAGCAGCTTGGGGGGGATTGTGGCTGAAGCTTTCTTT. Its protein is CASSLGGIVAEAFF.

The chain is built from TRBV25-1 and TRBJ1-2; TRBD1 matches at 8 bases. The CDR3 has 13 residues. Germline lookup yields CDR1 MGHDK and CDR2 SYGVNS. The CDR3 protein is CALGQGFNYGYTF. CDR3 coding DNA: TGTGCTTTAGGACAGGGTTTCAACTATGGCTACACCTTC.

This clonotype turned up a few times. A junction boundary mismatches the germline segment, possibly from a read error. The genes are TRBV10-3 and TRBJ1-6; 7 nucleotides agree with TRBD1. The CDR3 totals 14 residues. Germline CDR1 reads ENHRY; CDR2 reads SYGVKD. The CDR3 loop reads CASSYGGQVSPLHF. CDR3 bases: TGTGCCAGCAGTTACGGCGGACAGGTGTCACCCCTCCACTTT.